This TCR beta chain was sequenced in a study of identical twins (TCRdb year 2016). For the study in its entirety: To test whether fetal clonotypes persist, the study used deep sequencing on TCR alpha and beta repertoires from monozygotic twins, unrelated adults of various ages, and cord blood. To rule out contamination, the twin experiments were replicated at different times with different library preparation protocols. General conclusions and limits of the study: In monozygotic twins, out-of-frame TCR alpha sharing was systematically underestimated by recombination models, although the models agreed with sharing between unrelated individuals. Compared with coincidental sharing between unrelated individuals, an excess of low generation-probability sequences was observed among out-of-frame TCR alpha sequences shared between twins. Abundant cord blood beta clonotypes carried fewer insertions; young adult naive repertoires showed a weaker similar trend, while memory repertoires showed none. Because the same donors could not be followed over many years, the conclusions relied on cross-sectional statistical analysis. Zero-insertion analyses could be partly confounded by invariant T cells such as MAIT and iNKT, although diverse VJ usage argued against such confounding for most clonotypes. In beta out-of-frame sequences, excess twin sharing was weaker, because having fewer shared sequences lowered the signal-to-noise ratio.

Every donor in the study was a healthy Caucasian. Three pairs of female monozygotic twins, all aged roughly 18 to 29 years, were included in the twin cohort. RNA for TCR libraries was isolated from peripheral blood mononuclear cells. Comment on this clonotype: Its binding antigen is unknown. It has no much larger one-base neighbor in the sample; base qualities were not kept.

Trimming removed 4 bases from V and 10 bases from J; the gene matches leave 16 bases unexplained. CDR1 and CDR2, per the germline V gene, are SGHRS and YFSETQ. Reading from cysteine to phenylalanine, the CDR3 counts 15 amino acids. Only the CDR3 portion is preserved as DNA: 45 bases, with reading frame beginning at the first base. Libraries were made using 5' RACE. Sequencer: Illumina HiSeq 2000. A universal primer binding site was added through template switching, and the final cDNA carried a unique molecular identifier so that TCR cDNA molecules could be counted accurately. Specific primers in the conserved constant-segment region were used to synthesize first-strand cDNA for the TCR alpha and beta chains. Each cDNA library was double barcoded, with a SMART-Mk sample barcode plus Illumina barcodes, to control for contamination. TruSeq adapter sequences along with Illumina sample barcodes were introduced in two successive PCR steps. Sequencing of the TCR alpha and beta cDNA libraries was done on the Illumina HiSeq platform using custom primers. As for how the authors treated the data: Unique molecular identifiers were extracted from raw reads with MiGEC, and CDR3 positions were determined with MiXCR. Recombination models were inferred per individual with the repgenHMM and IGoR tools using an EM algorithm. Shared clonotype analysis was performed with the tcR package in R, normalizing sharing by the product of cloneset sizes. To study raw recombination without the effects of thymic and clonal selection, out-of-frame nonproductive sequences were analyzed. TCRdb handled the public reads itself, with Q25 trimming in fastp and clone calling in MiXCR, and kept productive beta chains. All rows with the same CDR3 protein become a single entry with the most common DNA and genes. These V and J calls are TCRdb output, not the study's own analysis. Present in this sample are roughly 750,000 distinct CDR3 sequences, 21% of which were seen just once. Approximately 4.3% of the sample rests with the top ten.

These data were also reused for a study on T cells expressing NK-cell markers. The second study also describes: Three sorted T-cell subsets (CD3+CD56+NKG2C+, CD3+CD56+NKG2C- and CD3+CD56-NKG2C+) from fewer than 10 donors had their TCR beta-chain repertoires profiled. Seven of the eight sequenced donors were HCMV-seropositive and one was HCMV-seronegative. In several experiments an anti-gammadeltaTCR antibody was added to restrict sorting to alphabetaTCR-expressing T cells. In more than five donors, the dominant CD3+CD56+NKG2C+ clonotypes were found to rank among the top 10 CD8+ clonotypes and to make up about 1.0-7.5% of CD8+ T cells. Those dominant clonotypes were again the most abundant among CD3+CD56-NKG2C+ cells in a handful of donors, at roughly 25-60.1%. Whether the expanded NKG2C-expressing T cell clones were specific for HCMV antigens was left unclear. The eight sequenced donors were randomly selected healthy volunteers, three men and five women. A commercial ELISA kit detecting HCMV-specific IgG in serum was used to determine HCMV serostatus. For over 5 donors, bulk peripheral blood T-cell repertoires were also sequenced from unsorted PBMC. MIGEC handled demultiplexing of the reads and grouping by UMI, while MiTCR was used to assemble and quantify clonotypes. Only TCR cDNA sequences supported by at least two reads were kept to exclude erroneous sequences. The tcR package was used for downstream repertoire analysis, with clonotypes matched between fractions based on CDR3 nucleotide sequence plus V segment. VDJmatch was used to annotate antigen specificity against VDJdb, with one amino acid substitution in CDR3 permitted.

The sequence is built from TRBV5-1 and TRBJ1-1; 7 of the junction bases match TRBD1. The receptor's source is a woman aged 18-30 years in good health. The sample comprised PBMCs. DNA sequence: TGCGCCAGCAGCCAGGGAGGGGGCCAAGAACGGCCAGCTTTCTTT. The resulting protein is CASSQGGGQERPAFF.